One and the same sample provided the 24 T cell receptor beta chains below, sequenced in a study of PD-L1 blockade in urothelial cancer. Assay: immunoSEQ multiplex PCR; the TCRdb copy retains only in-frame clones and omits some. The table lists 65,000 to 80,000 clones, around 84% of them singletons. Specimen: PBMCs, collected around atezolizumab (anti-PD-L1) treatment. Receptors originate from a man aged 70 or older with urothelial cancer.

The chain has TRBV15 and TRBJ1-1; no reliable D call. Germline lookup yields CDR1 LNHNV and CDR2 YYDKDF (reference sequence). V lost 1 base and J lost 1, with 16 bases in between. This CDR3 region has 17 residues. The CDR3 DNA follows: TGTGCCACCAGCAGAGTGACGGTCACCACGGGGAACACTGAAGCTTTCTTT. Translated: CATSRVTVTTGNTEAFF.

The gene calls are TRBV5-6 and TRBJ2-7; 9 bases are shared with TRBD1. With V trimmed by 4 bases and J by 5 bases, 10 bases remained unmatched. CDR3 size: 15 residues. The germline V gene has CDR1 SGHDT and CDR2 YYEEEE. In DNA, the CDR3 is TGTGCCAGCAGCCCCTTAGGGACAGGGAGGAACGAGCAGTACTTC. This translates into CASSPLGTGRNEQYF.

V is TRBV19 and J is TRBJ1-2; D gene unclear. The CDR3 sequence is 12 residues long. V was clipped by 7 bases and J by 4 bases, with 10 bases between them. Germline V gives CDR1 LNHDA, CDR2 SQIVND (reference sequence). CDR3: CASTGHAYGYTF. CDR3 bases: TGTGCCAGTACTGGGCATGCCTATGGCTACACCTTC.

V and J are TRBV9 and TRBJ2-4; D call uncertain. The CDR3 contains 15 residues. V was clipped by 2 bases and J by 5 bases, with 14 bases between them. Per germline, CDR1 SGDLS and CDR2 YYNGEE. CDR3 bases: TGTGCCAGCAGCGTCGACTTGGTTAAGGAAAACATTCAGTACTTC. Translated: CASSVDLVKENIQYF.

The rearrangement links TRBV9 to TRBJ2-3; D unresolved. From germline, CDR1 is SGDLS and CDR2 YYNGEE. V was shortened by 4 bases and J by 1 base, with 10 bases between the two germline ends. The length of the CDR3 is 14 residues. CDR3 nucleotide sequence: TGTGCCAGCAGCCCTTTAGGAGGCACAGATACGCAGTATTTT. Its protein product is CASSPLGGTDTQYF.

The chain has TRBV5-6 and TRBJ2-7; 10 positions agree with TRBD1. From germline, CDR1 is SGHDT and CDR2 YYEEEE. The CDR3 has 16 amino acids. With 5 bases clipped from V and 7 bases from J, the junction kept 15 bases outside the gene matches. The CDR3 DNA is TGTGCCAGCAGTGATATGACGGGACAGGGGCGTGGGGAGCAGTACTTC. Its protein is CASSDMTGQGRGEQYF.

In this sample, this clone turned up once. The chain is built from TRBV19 and TRBJ2-1, with a tentative D call TRBD2 (6 bases). The CDR3 loop spans 13 amino acids. CDR1 LNHDA and CDR2 SQIVND come from the germline V gene (reference sequence). The germline V and J ends were trimmed by 7 bases and 6 bases, with 13 bases remaining between them. In DNA form, the CDR3 reads TGTGCCAGTACGCATGGCGGGATCAATGAGCAGTTCTTC. Its protein is CASTHGGINEQFF.

The chain joins TRBV25-1 to TRBJ1-1; 12 bases fit TRBD1. CDR1 MGHDK and CDR2 SYGVNS come from the germline V gene. CDR3 length: 17 residues. The J segment lost 3 bases and the V segment lost 2 bases, leaving 7 bases of the junction unmatched. The CDR3 is CASSEGTGGAWDTEAFF. DNA for the CDR3: TGTGCCAGCAGTGAAGGGACAGGGGGCGCCTGGGACACTGAAGCTTTCTTT.

The chain links TRBV13 to TRBJ2-7; D perhaps matches TRBD2 (6 bases). This CDR3 has 14 amino acids. V lost 0 bases, J lost 4 bases, and 10 bases lay in between. CDR1 PRHDT and CDR2 FYEKMQ come from the germline V gene (reference sequence). The CDR3 spells CASSLGLGGYEQYF. The CDR3 bases are TGTGCCAGCAGCTTAGGCTTGGGAGGATACGAGCAGTACTTC.

A remark on this clone: No DNA is shown, since the ends of the CDR3 on it are uncertain; the CDR3 is the one TCRdb lists. This chain uses TRBV30 with TRBJ1-2; TRBD1, the D gene given by the table, was not confirmed from the DNA. CDR1 and CDR2 (germline): GTSNPN, SVGIG (reference sequence). Including both end residues, the CDR3 is 13 amino acids long. The CDR3 loop is CAWSPIFGQGNTF.

The rearrangement links TRBV20-1 to TRBJ2-1, with D hard to call. Trimming took off 3 bases at V and 8 bases at J, with 5 bases between the two ends. CDR1 is DFQATT, CDR2 SNEGSKA, per germline (reference sequence). The CDR3 is 10 residues long. CDR3 amino acids: CSASIDEQFF. CDR3 DNA: TGCAGTGCTAGTATCGATGAGCAGTTCTTC.

The genes are TRBV2 and TRBJ2-2; 8 nucleotides agree with TRBD1. The trim removed 4 bases at V and 6 bases at J, leaving 10 bases unmatched. The CDR3 is 16 amino acids. Germline V gene sequence: CDR1 SNHLY, CDR2 FYNNEI. DNA of the CDR3: TGTGCCAGCAGTGGAGGGGACAGGTTATTCCCCGGGGAGCTGTTTTTT. This encodes CASSGGDRLFPGELFF.

The chain is built from TRBV12-5 and TRBJ2-2; 10 nucleotides match TRBD1. Per germline, CDR1 LGHNT and CDR2 FRNRAP. The CDR3 has 19 amino acids. Trimming at V came to 3 bases and at J to 7 bases, leaving 17 bases not matched to a gene. The CDR3: CASGFQPRQGAQENGELFF. The CDR3 DNA reads as TGTGCTAGTGGTTTCCAACCTAGACAGGGGGCGCAAGAAAACGGGGAGCTGTTTTTT.

This chain links TRBV4-1 with TRBJ2-7, with a weak D call TRBD1 (5 bases). V lost 0 bases to trimming and J lost 3 bases, with 12 bases between them. The CDR3 is 15 residues long. Germline assignment: CDR1 MGHRA and CDR2 YSYEKL. This CDR3 is CASSQDLGHIYEQYF. In DNA form, the CDR3 reads TGCGCCAGCAGCCAAGATCTCGGACACATCTACGAGCAGTACTTC.

V gene TRBV4-2 combines with J gene TRBJ2-7, with 8 positions matching TRBD2. Germline assignment: CDR1 LGHNA and CDR2 YNFKEQ. CDR3 length: 13 amino acids. V trimming: 1 base; J trimming: 10 bases; junction bases outside the gene matches: 6. The CDR3 protein is CASSQGSREAQYF. The CDR3 DNA follows: TGTGCCAGCAGCCAAGGATCGCGGGAGGCTCAGTACTTC.

The chain is built from TRBV7-8 and TRBJ1-5; TRBD1 agrees at 7 bases. V lost 0 bases, J lost 6 bases, and 5 bases stayed unmatched. Germline loops: CDR1 SGHVS, CDR2 FQNEAQ. The CDR3 totals 15 residues. The CDR3 is CASSLATGVGQPQHF. CDR3 DNA sequence: TGTGCCAGCAGCTTAGCAACAGGGGTCGGTCAGCCCCAGCATTTT. Full variable domain (remainder filled in from reference TRBV7-8 and TRBJ1-5): GAGVSQSPRYKVAKRGQDVALRCDPISGHVSLFWYQQALGQGPEFLTYFQNEAQLDKSGLPSDRFFAERPEGSVSTLKIQRTQQEDSAVYLCASSLATGVGQPQHFGDGTRLSIL.

The chain couples TRBV10-3 to TRBJ2-3; D gene uncertain. Trimming removed 7 bases from V and 0 bases from J, with 5 bases in between. CDR3 length equals 12 residues. Germline V gene sequence: CDR1 ENHRY, CDR2 SYGVKD. Here the CDR3 reads CAIKASTDTQYF. CDR3 nucleotides: TGTGCCATCAAAGCTAGCACAGATACGCAGTATTTT.

This rearrangement joins TRBV27 to TRBJ1-1; a weak D match, TRBD1 (6 bases). CDR1 MNHEY and CDR2 SMNVEV come from the germline V gene (reference sequence). There are 14 residues in the CDR3. Between the trimmed V and J ends, which lost 5 bases and 4 bases, there was a span of 14 bases. The CDR3 DNA follows: TGTGCCAGCAGTAGACGGGGGGCAGCCACTGAAGCTTTCTTT. Translated, it gives CASSRRGAATEAFF.

V usage is TRBV5-5 and J usage is TRBJ1-5; 9 bases map to TRBD1. V lost 5 bases to trimming and J lost 2 bases; unmatched junction nucleotides: 14. The germline V gene encodes CDR1 SGHKS and CDR2 YYEKEE (reference sequence). The CDR3 is made up of 18 amino acids. This CDR3 reads CASSSIWTGDPGNQPQHF. CDR3 bases: TGTGCCAGCAGTTCCATCTGGACAGGGGATCCAGGCAATCAGCCCCAGCATTTT.

The V gene is TRBV19, the J gene TRBJ2-3, with a weak D call TRBD1 (6 bases). This CDR3 contains 15 residues. The germline V and J ends were trimmed by 6 bases and 0 bases, with 13 bases remaining between them. CDR1 is LNHDA, CDR2 SQIVND, per germline (reference sequence). CDR3 nucleotides: TGTGCCAGTAGGCGGACAGTCCCTAGCACAGATACGCAGTATTTT. Encoded protein: CASRRTVPSTDTQYF. The whole variable domain, remainder taken from reference TRBV19 and TRBJ2-3, is DGGITQSPKYLFRKEGQNVTLSCEQNLNHDAMYWYRQDPGQGLRLIYYSQIVNDFQKGDIAEGYSVSREKKESFPLTVTSAQKNPTAFYLCASRRTVPSTDTQYFGPGTRLTVL.

The chain is built from TRBV28 and TRBJ1-1, with no clear D. The V end lost 11 bases, the J end lost 0 bases, and 10 bases lay between the germline ends. Germline CDR1 reads MDHEN; CDR2 reads SYDVKM. CDR3 size: 12 residues. This CDR3 is CAGRSVNTEAFF. Written as DNA, the CDR3 is TGTGCCGGTCGGTCGGTGAACACTGAAGCTTTCTTT. Using reference TRBV28 and TRBJ1-1 for the parts outside the CDR3, the full variable domain is DVKVTQSSRYLVKRTGEKVFLECVQDMDHENMFWYRQDPGLGLRLIYFSYDVKMKEKGDIPEGYSVSREKKERFSLILESASTNQTSMYLCAGRSVNTEAFFGQGTRLTVV.

This clone was recorded only once. This chain links TRBV18 with TRBJ2-7; D is possibly TRBD1 (5 bases). The germline V gene encodes CDR1 KGHSH and CDR2 LQKENI. The CDR3 totals 15 residues. V was trimmed by 3 bases and J by 0 bases, leaving 12 bases between them. The chain's CDR3 is CASSPLGARSYEQYF. The CDR3 DNA is TGTGCCAGCTCACCTCTTGGGGCCCGCTCCTACGAGCAGTACTTC.

The chain is built from TRBV18 and TRBJ1-4; D ambiguous. The V gene lost 6 bases and the J gene lost 0 bases, with 8 bases spanning the gap. The CDR3 length is 14 residues. Per germline, CDR1 KGHSH and CDR2 LQKENI. The CDR3 nucleotides are TGTGCCAGCTCCCTAAGTGCAACTAATGAAAAACTGTTTTTT. Translation gives CASSLSATNEKLFF.

This chain links TRBV5-1 with TRBJ2-3, with D possibly being TRBD2 (6 bases). V was pared by 0 bases and J by 6 bases, with 14 bases between. Germline V CDR1 and CDR2: SGHRS, YFSETQ. CDR3 length: 15 amino acids. The CDR3 region has the DNA TGCGCCAGCAGCTTGGACGGGAGAGGAGGGGATACGCAGTATTTT. This translates into CASSLDGRGGDTQYF.